The rows below give T cell receptor beta chains drawn from one sample of a study of identical twins. TCRdb called the 5' RACE reads again in MiXCR, with one record for every CDR3 protein. The sample contains 300,000 or so distinct CDR3 sequences, around 9.7% of which appear only once. The same data also went into a second study, on yellow fever vaccine responses in identical twins.

The source material was CD8+ T cells sorted from blood. Receptors originate from a woman between 18 and 30 years old in good health. CDR3s include the opening cysteine and the closing phenylalanine or tryptophan. A D gene is named only where the DNA matches it firmly. Size is omitted from some rows. Given values are once, few, many or a class for expanded clones.

TRBV6-2/TRBV6-3	TRBJ2-7	many	-	CASSWRDDSYEQYF	TGTGCCAGCAGTTGGCGGGACGACTCCTACGAGCAGTACTTC
TRBV7-2	TRBJ2-2	many	TRBD1	CASSTKPGGPTGELFF	TGTGCCAGCAGCACAAAACCAGGGGGCCCTACCGGGGAGCTGTTTTTT
TRBV5-4	TRBJ1-2	few	-	CASSLRTVFDRYGYTF	TGTGCCAGCAGCTTGCGGACGGTGTTCGACCGCTATGGCTACACCTTC
TRBV5-4	TRBJ2-7	few	TRBD2	CASSYGTSVTYEQYF	TGTGCCAGCAGCTACGGGACTAGCGTTACCTACGAGCAGTACTTC
TRBV28	TRBJ1-4	many	-	CASSFPQGYNEKLFF	TGTGCCAGCAGTTTCCCCCAGGGATACAACGAAAAACTGTTTTTT
TRBV9	TRBJ1-6	few	-	CASRYDPREDNSPLHF	TGTGCCAGCAGATACGATCCGAGGGAAGATAATTCACCCCTCCACTTT
TRBV7-8	TRBJ1-2	few	TRBD1	CASSLTAGGLGYGYTF	TGTGCCAGCAGCTTAACGGCAGGGGGCTTGGGCTATGGCTACACCTTC
TRBV5-5	TRBJ2-7	many	TRBD1	CASSLSGTGYYEQYF	TGTGCCAGCAGCTTGAGTGGGACAGGTTACTACGAGCAGTACTTC
TRBV4-3	TRBJ2-5	many	-	CASSPRVQDQETQYF	TGCGCCAGCAGCCCCCGCGTACAGGACCAAGAGACCCAGTACTTC
TRBV7-2	TRBJ2-7	-	-	CSVRGEREQYF	TGTTCTGTGAGGGGCGAGCGCGAGCAGTACTTC
TRBV20-1	TRBJ1-5	few	-	CSARDPLNQPQHF	TGCAGTGCTAGAGACCCCCTTAATCAGCCCCAGCATTTT
TRBV6-1	TRBJ2-2	-	TRBD2	CASSEILSGGAGGELFF	TGTGCCAGCAGTGAAATCCTTAGCGGGGGGGCAGGCGGGGAGCTGTTTTTT
TRBV6-1	TRBJ2-1	few	TRBD1	CASRTEGANNEQFF	TGTGCCAGCAGAACTGAGGGGGCTAACAATGAGCAGTTCTTC
TRBV9	TRBJ1-2	-	-	CASSAREGRDYGYTF	TGTGCCAGCAGCGCGAGGGAGGGGAGGGACTATGGCTACACCTTC
TRBV5-1	TRBJ2-7	many	TRBD1	CASSLSDRIYEQYF	TGCGCCAGCAGCTTGTCGGACAGGATTTACGAGCAGTACTTC
TRBV3-1	TRBJ2-6	-	-	CASSQEVPGTGANVLTF	TGTGCCAGCAGCCAAGAGGTCCCAGGGACTGGGGCCAACGTCCTGACTTTC
TRBV11-2	TRBJ2-7	-	TRBD2	CASSLDSGGEEQYF	TGTGCCAGCAGCTTAGACTCGGGGGGTGAGGAGCAGTACTTC
TRBV5-1	TRBJ2-5	many	-	CASSPGITSPFWETQYF	TGCGCCAGCAGCCCCGGGATCACCTCACCGTTTTGGGAGACCCAGTACTTC
TRBV20-1	TRBJ2-7	-	-	CSASGQDSDYEQYF	TGCAGTGCTAGTGGCCAGGATAGTGACTACGAGCAGTACTTC
TRBV20-1	TRBJ2-7	many	-	CSARAIILSYEQYF	TGCAGTGCTAGGGCTATAATCCTCTCCTACGAGCAGTACTTC
TRBV6-1	TRBJ2-7	few	-	CASSRRGLYEQYF	TGTGCCAGCAGCCGGAGGGGGCTATACGAGCAGTACTTC
TRBV20-1	TRBJ2-1	many	-	CSARDTMEGNEQFF	TGCAGTGCGAGAGATACAATGGAGGGCAATGAGCAGTTCTTC
TRBV7-6	TRBJ2-7	many	-	CASSFHREWEQYF	TGTGCCAGCAGCTTTCATCGGGAATGGGAGCAGTACTTC
TRBV27	TRBJ2-3	-	TRBD2	CASRPGLGDTDTQYF	TGTGCCAGCAGGCCGGGACTAGGAGACACAGATACGCAGTATTTT
TRBV7-9	TRBJ2-3	few	-	CAGLGATDTQYF	TGTGCCGGGTTGGGGGCCACAGATACGCAGTATTTT
TRBV7-2	TRBJ2-3	-	-	CASRHPISERHTDTQYF	TGTGCCAGCAGGCACCCCATTAGCGAGAGGCACACAGATACGCAGTATTTT
TRBV9	TRBJ2-5	few	-	CASSVNVSQETQYF	TGTGCCAGCAGCGTAAATGTCAGCCAAGAGACCCAGTACTTC
TRBV15	TRBJ1-4	many	-	CATSRENEKLFF	TGTGCCACCAGCAGAGAAAATGAAAAACTGTTTTTT
TRBV29-1	TRBJ2-7	few	-	CSVVGRPTYEQYF	TGCAGCGTTGTGGGGCGACCTACCTACGAGCAGTACTTC
TRBV20-1	TRBJ2-7	-	TRBD2	CSARPSGIYEQYF	TGCAGTGCTAGGCCCAGCGGGATCTACGAGCAGTACTTC
TRBV5-6	TRBJ2-5	many	-	CASSHSNGETQYF	TGTGCCAGCAGTCACTCGAATGGGGAGACCCAGTACTTC
TRBV7-9	TRBJ2-1	-	TRBD2	CASSDSGGPSYNEQFF	TGTGCCAGCAGCGATAGCGGGGGTCCTTCCTACAATGAGCAGTTCTTC
TRBV27	TRBJ2-5	-	-	CASSLSASGHPSETQYF	TGTGCCAGCAGTTTGAGCGCCTCGGGACACCCCTCGGAGACCCAGTACTTC
TRBV7-3	TRBJ2-1	-	TRBD1	CASSFQPRQGNEQFF	TGTGCCAGCAGCTTCCAGCCGAGACAGGGCAATGAGCAGTTCTTC
TRBV15	TRBJ2-1	few	-	CATSRDRESEQFF	TGTGCCACCAGCAGAGATCGGGAGTCTGAGCAGTTCTTC
TRBV9	TRBJ2-1	many	TRBD2	CASSYSLAGGYDNEQFF	TGTGCCAGCAGCTACAGCCTAGCGGGGGGGTATGACAATGAGCAGTTCTTC
TRBV5-8	TRBJ2-5	-	TRBD2	CASSDPSGVGGTQYF	TGTGCCAGCAGCGACCCTAGCGGGGTTGGAGGGACCCAGTACTTC
TRBV27	TRBJ2-1	few	-	CASSAVDRTTDNEQFF	TGTGCCAGCAGTGCCGTCGACAGGACTACCGACAATGAGCAGTTCTTC
TRBV12-3/TRBV12-4	TRBJ2-1	many	-	CASTRGGEQFF	TGTGCCAGCACCAGAGGTGGCGAGCAGTTCTTC
TRBV11-2	TRBJ2-7	-	-	CASSLDQGPIFSEQYF	TGTGCCAGCAGCTTAGATCAAGGACCCATCTTTTCCGAGCAGTACTTC
TRBV13	TRBJ2-3	few	TRBD2	CASGTSGAPTDTQYF	TGTGCCAGCGGGACTAGCGGGGCCCCCACAGATACGCAGTATTTT
TRBV20-1	TRBJ2-5	many	-	CSARERGRETQYF	TGCAGTGCTAGAGAAAGGGGGAGGGAGACCCAGTACTTC
TRBV7-9	TRBJ2-7	few	-	CASSPPERRGPGYEQYF	TGTGCCAGCAGCCCACCCGAGAGAAGGGGCCCTGGCTACGAGCAGTACTTC
TRBV27	TRBJ2-7	many	-	CASTLFGGSYEQYF	TGTGCCAGCACCCTCTTCGGGGGTTCCTACGAGCAGTACTTC
TRBV29-1	TRBJ2-3	many	TRBD2	CSVVAGDGDTQYF	TGCAGCGTTGTAGCGGGGGACGGAGATACGCAGTATTTT
TRBV4-3	TRBJ2-7	-	-	CASSLGTFYEQYF	TGCGCCAGCAGCCTAGGGACCTTCTACGAGCAGTACTTC
TRBV28	TRBJ2-6	many	-	CASTVSLRDAEANVLTF	TGTGCCAGCACCGTCTCCCTCCGGGACGCGGAGGCCAACGTCCTGACTTTC
TRBV11-2	TRBJ2-1	-	TRBD2	CASSFTSGGDNEQFF	TGTGCCAGCAGCTTCACTAGCGGGGGGGATAATGAGCAGTTCTTC
TRBV29-1	TRBJ2-7	few	TRBD1	CSVAKTDRPPYEQYF	TGCAGCGTTGCCAAAACGGACAGGCCCCCCTACGAGCAGTACTTC
TRBV6-5	TRBJ2-4	few	-	CASSWALEPVPKNIQYF	TGTGCCAGCAGTTGGGCCCTTGAGCCGGTTCCCAAAAACATTCAGTACTTC
TRBV4-2	TRBJ2-2	-	TRBD2	CASSQVASGSSTGELFF	TGTGCCAGCAGCCAAGTGGCTAGCGGGAGTTCCACCGGGGAGCTGTTTTTT